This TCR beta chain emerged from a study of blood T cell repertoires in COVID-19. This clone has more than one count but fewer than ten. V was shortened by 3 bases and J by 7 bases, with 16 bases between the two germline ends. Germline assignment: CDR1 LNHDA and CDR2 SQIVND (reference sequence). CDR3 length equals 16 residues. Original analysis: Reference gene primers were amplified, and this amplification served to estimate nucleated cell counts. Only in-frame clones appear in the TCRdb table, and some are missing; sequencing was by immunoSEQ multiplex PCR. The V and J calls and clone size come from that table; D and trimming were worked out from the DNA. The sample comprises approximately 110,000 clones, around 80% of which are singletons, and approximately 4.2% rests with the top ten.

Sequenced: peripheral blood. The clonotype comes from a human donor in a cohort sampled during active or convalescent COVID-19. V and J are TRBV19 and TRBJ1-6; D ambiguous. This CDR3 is CASSIRVGVGNSPLHF. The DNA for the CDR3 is TGTGCCAGTAGTATCCGGGTCGGAGTCGGCAATTCACCCCTCCACTTT. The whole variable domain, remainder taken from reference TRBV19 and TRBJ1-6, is DGGITQSPKYLFRKEGQNVTLSCEQNLNHDAMYWYRQDPGQGLRLIYYSQIVNDFQKGDIAEGYSVSREKKESFPLTVTSAQKNPTAFYLCASSIRVGVGNSPLHFGNGTRLTVT.